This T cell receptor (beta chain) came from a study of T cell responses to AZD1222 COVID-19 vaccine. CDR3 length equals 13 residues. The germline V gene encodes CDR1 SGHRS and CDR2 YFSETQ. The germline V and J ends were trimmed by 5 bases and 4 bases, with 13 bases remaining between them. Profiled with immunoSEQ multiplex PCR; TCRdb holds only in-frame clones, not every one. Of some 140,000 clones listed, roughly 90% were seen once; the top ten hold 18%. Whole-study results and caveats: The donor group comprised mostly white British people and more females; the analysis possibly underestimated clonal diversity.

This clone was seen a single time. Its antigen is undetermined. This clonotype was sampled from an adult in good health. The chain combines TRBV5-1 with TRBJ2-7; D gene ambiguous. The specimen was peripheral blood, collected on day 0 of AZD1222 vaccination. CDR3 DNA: TGCGCCAGCAGGGGGAACGTGGGGTACGAGCAGTACTTC. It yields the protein CASRGNVGYEQYF. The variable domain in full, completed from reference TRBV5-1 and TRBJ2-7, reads KAGVTQTPRYLIKTRGQQVTLSCSPISGHRSVSWYQQTPGQGLQFLFEYFSETQRNKGNFPGRFSGRQFSNSRSEMNVSTLELGDSALYLCASRGNVGYEQYFGPGTRLTVT.